This TCR beta chain originates from a study of cytomegalovirus exposure and HLA in healthy donors. Whole-study context: The roughly 110 validation repertoires were reported in a later analysis to have been generated on the same platform as the approximately 700 first-cohort repertoires.

Concerning this clone itself: Its specificity is unknown.

Germline-derived CDR1 and CDR2 are MGHRA and YSYEKL. The CDR3 has 19 amino acids. V dropped 0 bases and J dropped 0; count of bases not matched to a gene: 10. Study-level points and caveats: The study designated 160 or so TCR beta chains cytomegalovirus-associated. Most TCR sequences were seen very rarely across donors, but some public TCRs occurred in many. In vitro, a few CMV-associated chains proved specific for CMV antigens.

This table comes from immunoSEQ multiplex PCR, and its TCRdb copy is limited to in-frame clones, with some not included. The repertoire consists of some 130,000 clones, with roughly 86% occurring once and the leading ten covering approximately 1.5%. The sequence was obtained from a woman aged 30 to 39 in good health and CMV-seronegative. The material sequenced was PBMCs. The genes are TRBV4-1 and TRBJ2-3; 9 positions agree with TRBD2. CDR3 region: CASSQDPGGAGGSTDTQYF. The CDR3, as DNA: TGCGCCAGCAGCCAAGATCCGGGCGGAGCGGGGGGCAGCACAGATACGCAGTATTTT.